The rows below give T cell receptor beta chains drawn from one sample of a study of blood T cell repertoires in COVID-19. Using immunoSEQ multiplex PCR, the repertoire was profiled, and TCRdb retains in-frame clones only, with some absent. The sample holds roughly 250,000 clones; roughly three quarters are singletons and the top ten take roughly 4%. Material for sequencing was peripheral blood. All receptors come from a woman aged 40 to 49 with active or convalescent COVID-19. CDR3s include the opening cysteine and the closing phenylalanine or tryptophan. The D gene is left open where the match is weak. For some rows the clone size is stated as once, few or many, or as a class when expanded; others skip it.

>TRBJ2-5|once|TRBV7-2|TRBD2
CASSSGLAGESQYF
TGTGCCAGCAGCTCGGGACTAGCGGGGGAGTCCCAGTACTTC
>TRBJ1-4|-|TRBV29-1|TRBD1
CSVPDRGTNEKLFF
TGCAGCGTTCCAGACAGGGGAACTAATGAAAAACTGTTTTTT
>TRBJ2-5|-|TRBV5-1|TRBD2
CASKDLAGFAETQYF
TGCGCCAGCAAGGACCTAGCGGGTTTTGCAGAGACCCAGTACTTC
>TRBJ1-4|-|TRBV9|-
CASSPSAWSPLSTNEKLFF
TGTGCCAGCAGCCCTTCTGCGTGGAGCCCGCTTTCAACTAATGAAAAACTGTTTTTT
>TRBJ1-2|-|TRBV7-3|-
CASSLRLQGGTNYGYTF
TGTGCCAGCAGCTTAAGGTTGCAGGGTGGGACTAACTATGGCTACACCTTC
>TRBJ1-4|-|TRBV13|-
CASSSLLNEKLFF
TGTGCCAGCAGCTCCCTATTGAATGAAAAACTGTTTTTT
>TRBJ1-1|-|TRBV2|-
CASSVRGTEAFF
TGTGCCAGCAGCGTTAGGGGCACTGAAGCTTTCTTT
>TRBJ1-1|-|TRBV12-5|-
CASGIGAVTEAFF
TGTGCTAGTGGGATAGGGGCAGTCACTGAAGCTTTCTTT
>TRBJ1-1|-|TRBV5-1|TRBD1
CASSPGTGYTEAFF
TGCGCCAGCAGCCCCGGGACAGGATACACTGAAGCTTTCTTT
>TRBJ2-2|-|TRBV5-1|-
CASSGQTTNTGELFF
TGCGCCAGCAGCGGACAGACGACGAACACCGGGGAGCTGTTTTTT
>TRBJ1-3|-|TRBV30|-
CAWNFPGPGNTIYF
TGTGCCTGGAATTTTCCAGGCCCTGGAAACACCATATATTTT
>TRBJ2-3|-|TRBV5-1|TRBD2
CASSPSGRATDTQYF
TGCGCCAGCTCCCCCAGCGGGAGGGCCACAGATACGCAGTATTTT
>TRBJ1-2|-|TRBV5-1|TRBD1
CASSPPTGGNYGYTF
TGCGCCAGCAGCCCCCCCACAGGGGGCAACTATGGCTACACCTTC
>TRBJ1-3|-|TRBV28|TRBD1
CASSFSDRGGGNTIYF
TGTGCCAGCAGTTTCAGCGACAGGGGAGGTGGAAACACCATATATTTT
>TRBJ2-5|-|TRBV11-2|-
CASSSRSRAETQYF
TGTGCCAGCAGCTCTAGAAGCAGGGCAGAGACCCAGTACTTC
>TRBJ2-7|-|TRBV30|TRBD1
CAWNRDRDSYEQYF
TGTGCCTGGAACCGGGACAGGGACTCCTACGAGCAGTACTTC
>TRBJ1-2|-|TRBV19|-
CASSGATGIYGYTF
TGTGCCAGTAGTGGGGCGACAGGTATCTATGGCTACACCTTC
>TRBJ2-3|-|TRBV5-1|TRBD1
CASSTGTGTDTQYF
TGCGCCAGCAGCACGGGGACAGGGACAGATACGCAGTATTTT
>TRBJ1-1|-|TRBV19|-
CASSTNHGGSTFF
TGTGCCAGTAGTACAAACCATGGGGGGTCAACTTTCTTT
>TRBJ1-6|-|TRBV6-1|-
CASSESTVASDSPLHF
TGTGCCAGCAGTGAATCGACGGTAGCATCGGATTCACCCCTCCACTTT
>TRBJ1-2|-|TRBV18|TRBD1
CASSTDRASYGYTF
TGTGCCAGCTCGACAGACAGGGCGAGCTATGGCTACACCTTC
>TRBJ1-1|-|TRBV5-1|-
CASSLGQTNTEAFF
TGCGCCAGCAGCTTAGGACAGACGAACACTGAAGCTTTCTTT
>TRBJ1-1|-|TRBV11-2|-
CASSWEKSTEAFF
TGTGCCAGCAGCTGGGAGAAATCCACTGAAGCTTTCTTT
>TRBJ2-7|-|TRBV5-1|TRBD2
CASSSGGSSYEQYF
TGCGCCAGCAGCAGCGGGGGGAGCTCCTACGAGCAGTACTTC
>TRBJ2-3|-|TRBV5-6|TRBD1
CASSFAGGPTDTQYF
TGTGCCAGCAGCTTCGCAGGGGGTCCGACAGATACGCAGTATTTT
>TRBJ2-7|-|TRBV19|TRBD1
CASTQQGAFNEQYF
TGTGCCAGTACCCAACAGGGGGCCTTCAACGAGCAGTACTTC
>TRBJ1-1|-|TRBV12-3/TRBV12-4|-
CASGRGGNEAFF
TGTGCCAGCGGTCGGGGGGGAAATGAAGCTTTCTTT
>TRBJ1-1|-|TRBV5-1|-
CASTGGTEAFF
TGCGCCAGCACCGGGGGCACTGAAGCTTTCTTT
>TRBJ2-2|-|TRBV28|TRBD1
CASSSGQLNTGELFF
TGTGCCAGCAGTTCGGGACAGCTGAACACCGGGGAGCTGTTTTTT
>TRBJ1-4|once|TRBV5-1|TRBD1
CASSEPIQGAREKLFF
TGCGCCAGCAGCGAACCTATACAGGGGGCTAGGGAAAAACTGTTTTTT
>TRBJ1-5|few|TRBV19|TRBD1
CASTKQGLGQPQHF
TGTGCCAGTACCAAACAGGGGCTGGGTCAGCCCCAGCATTTT
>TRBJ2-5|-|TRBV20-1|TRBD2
CSASTSGGAQETQYF
TGCAGTGCTAGTACTAGCGGGGGGGCCCAAGAGACCCAGTACTTC
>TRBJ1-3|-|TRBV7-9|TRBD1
CASRQGTGNTIYF
TGTGCCAGCAGACAGGGGACTGGAAACACCATATATTTT
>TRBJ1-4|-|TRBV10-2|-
CASSETGEKLFF
TGCGCCAGCAGTGAGACCGGGGAAAAACTGTTTTTT
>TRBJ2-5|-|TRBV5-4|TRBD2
CASSLPRSEAATSGKTQYF
TGTGCCAGCAGCCTACCTCGGTCGGAGGCGGCTACTAGCGGGAAGACCCAGTACTTC
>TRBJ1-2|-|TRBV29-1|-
CSVTRLSRPFLANYGYTF
TGCAGCGTTACTAGATTGTCGCGGCCATTTTTAGCTAACTATGGCTACACCTTC
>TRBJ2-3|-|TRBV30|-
CAWSMTSDTQYF
TGTGCCTGGAGTATGACTTCAGATACGCAGTATTTT
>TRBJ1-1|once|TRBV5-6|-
CASSEGTTRTLGLAFF
TGTGCCAGCAGCGAAGGGACAACTAGGACCCTCGGGTTGGCTTTCTTT
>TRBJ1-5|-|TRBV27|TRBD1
CASRPGPGQGGDSRNQPQHF
TGTGCCAGCAGACCGGGGCCGGGACAGGGTGGGGATAGCCGCAATCAGCCCCAGCATTTT
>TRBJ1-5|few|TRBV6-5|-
CASSYFATGEWPQHF
TGTGCCAGCAGTTACTTCGCGACGGGTGAATGGCCCCAGCATTTT
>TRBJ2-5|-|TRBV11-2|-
CASSLPYQETQYF
TGTGCCAGCAGCTTACCGTACCAAGAGACCCAGTACTTC
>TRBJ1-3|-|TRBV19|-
CASSHNQGTGNTIYF
TGTGCCAGTAGCCATAATCAGGGGACTGGAAACACCATATATTTT
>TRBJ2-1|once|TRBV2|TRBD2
CASRGSGGPYNEQFF
TGTGCCAGCAGGGGAAGCGGGGGGCCCTACAATGAGCAGTTCTTC
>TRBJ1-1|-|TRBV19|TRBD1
CASSKGQGNTEAFF
TGTGCCAGTAGTAAGGGACAGGGTAACACTGAAGCTTTCTTT
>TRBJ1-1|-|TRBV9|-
CASSAQPGPDTEAFF
TGTGCCAGCAGCGCCCAGCCAGGGCCCGACACTGAAGCTTTCTTT
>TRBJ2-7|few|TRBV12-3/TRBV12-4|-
CASRSDRYYEQYF
TGTGCCAGCAGATCTGACAGATACTACGAGCAGTACTTC
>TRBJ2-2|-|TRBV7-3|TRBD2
CASSSSSGTSRLGELFF
TGTGCCAGCAGCTCTTCGAGCGGGACTAGCAGGCTCGGGGAGCTGTTTTTT
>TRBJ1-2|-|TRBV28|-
CASSRDSYGYTF
TGTGCCAGCAGCCGCGACAGCTATGGCTACACCTTC
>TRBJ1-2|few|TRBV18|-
CASSPLQGQSGYTF
TGTGCCAGCTCACCACTCCAGGGCCAGAGTGGCTACACCTTC
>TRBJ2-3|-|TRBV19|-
CASSTTGYTDTQYF
TGTGCCAGTAGTACAACAGGATACACAGATACGCAGTATTTT
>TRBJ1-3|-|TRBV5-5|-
CASSLDWAGPAIYF
TGTGCCAGCAGCTTGGATTGGGCGGGCCCGGCCATATATTTT
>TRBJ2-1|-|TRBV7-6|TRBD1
CASRQPGQGGNEQFF
TGTGCCAGCAGACAACCGGGACAGGGGGGCAATGAGCAGTTCTTC
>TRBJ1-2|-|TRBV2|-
CASRWTVGGYTF
TGTGCCAGCAGATGGACTGTTGGCGGCTACACCTTC
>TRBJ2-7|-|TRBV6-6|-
CASSYPGNRGGEQYF
TGTGCCAGCAGTTACCCAGGGAACAGGGGAGGCGAGCAGTACTTC